The present T cell receptor (beta chain) was sequenced within a study of CD8 T cells in Susac syndrome. Study results and caveats: An acknowledgment was made by the study that its TCR sequencing and HLA analysis involved relatively few individuals.

A word on this clonotype: The antigen is unknown.

An input of 0.5 to 1 ug of RNA was subjected to reverse transcription using random hexamers. Amplification of TCR beta CDR3 by immunoSEQ multiplex PCR spanned 54 Vbeta and 13 Jbeta. One entry per CDR3 protein results from TCRdb running MiXCR on the immunoSEQ multiplex PCR reads. The sample lists a few hundred thousand distinct CDR3 sequences; roughly 85% were seen once. The authors carried out high-throughput sequencing of TCR beta. They applied it to CD8+ and CD4+ T cells obtained from blood. Multiple sclerosis controls were treatment-naive patients with stable or active relapsing-remitting disease. V was clipped by 4 bases and J by 0 bases, with 10 bases between them. The CDR3 has 15 amino acids. Germline CDR1 reads LGHDT; CDR2 reads YNNKEL (reference sequence).

The chain combines TRBV3-1 with TRBJ2-1, with D maybe TRBD2 (6 bases). The source of this sequence is a human donor with multiple sclerosis. The sample was CD8+ T cells from PBMCs. The CDR3 here is CASSRERVSYNEQFF. The CDR3 nucleotides are TGTGCCAGCAGCCGGGAGCGGGTCTCCTACAATGAGCAGTTCTTC.